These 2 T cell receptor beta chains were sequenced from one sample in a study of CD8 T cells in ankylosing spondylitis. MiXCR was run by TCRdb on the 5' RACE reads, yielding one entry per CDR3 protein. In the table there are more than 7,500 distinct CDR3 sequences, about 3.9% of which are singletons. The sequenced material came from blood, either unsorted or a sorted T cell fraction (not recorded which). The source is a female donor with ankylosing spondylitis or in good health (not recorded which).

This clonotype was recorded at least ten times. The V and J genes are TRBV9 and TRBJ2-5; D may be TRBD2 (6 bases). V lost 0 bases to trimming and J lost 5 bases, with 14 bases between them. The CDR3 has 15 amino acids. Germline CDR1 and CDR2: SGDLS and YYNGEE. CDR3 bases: TGTGCCAGCAGCGTAGGAGGAGGGGCGGGGGAGACCCAGTACTTC. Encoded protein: CASSVGGGAGETQYF.

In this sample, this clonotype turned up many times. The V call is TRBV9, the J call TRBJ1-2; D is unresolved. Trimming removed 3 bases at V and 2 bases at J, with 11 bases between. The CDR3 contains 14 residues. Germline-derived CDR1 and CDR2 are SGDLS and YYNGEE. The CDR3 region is CASSGVGINYGYTF. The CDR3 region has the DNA TGTGCCAGCAGCGGGGTTGGAATAAACTATGGCTACACCTTC.